A single TCR beta chain is shown here with its context. The data were produced by immunoSEQ multiplex PCR, yet TCRdb's version contains in-frame clones alone and is incomplete. Here the sample spans approximately 140,000 clones, 75% to 95% being singletons. The record originates from a study of control samples from healthy donors and cancer patients. The ends lost 5 bases at V and 5 bases at J; junction bases unmatched: 3. CDR3 length: 14 amino acids. Germline V gene lookup returns CDR1 SGHNT and CDR2 YENEEA. Sequencing was done on a sample of blood. This clonotype was obtained from a man aged 18 to 30 in good health. The chain employs TRBV11-3 and TRBJ2-5, with 12 bases fitting TRBD1. The CDR3 DNA reads as TGTGCCAGCAGCGGGGACAGGGGGCAGGAGACCCAGTACTTC. This translates into CASSGDRGQETQYF.